These 26 T cell receptor beta chains originate from one sample sequenced in a study of cytomegalovirus exposure and HLA in healthy donors. This PCR relied on a set of 60 Vbeta primers and 13 Jbeta primers. The protocol was immunoSEQ multiplex PCR, while the TCRdb copy is restricted to in-frame clones and leaves out a portion. This sample's clone table lists around 27,000 clones. The sequencing input was PBMCs. The receptors derive from a man under 40 in good health and CMV-seronegative.

The V call is TRBV6-1, the J call TRBJ2-7; the match to TRBD2 covers 8 bases. CDR1 and CDR2 from the germline V gene are MNHNS and SASEGT. The CDR3 spans 13 residues. Trimming cost V 7 bases and J 2 bases; bases outside gene matches: 4. The CDR3 coding sequence is TGTGCCAGCAACCCCGGGGGGGCCTACGAGCAGTACTTC. Translation gives CASNPGGAYEQYF.

CDR3 DNA: TGTGCCAGCAGCTCGGGGGGCTCCTACAATGAGCAGTTCTTC. Amino acids: CASSSGGSYNEQFF. The chain links TRBV6-1 to TRBJ2-1; 7 bases map to TRBD2. CDR3 size: 14 residues. The germline CDR1 and CDR2 sequences are MNHNS and SASEGT. J lost 0 bases, V lost 6 bases, and 2 bases had no gene match.

The chain uses TRBV7-2 and TRBJ2-2; possibly TRBD1 for D (6 bases). Germline loops: CDR1 SGHTA, CDR2 FQGNSA. The CDR3 has 14 residues. V lost 6 bases to trimming and J lost 2 bases, with 10 bases between them. CDR3 amino acids: CASRRTVNTGELFF. In DNA form, the CDR3 reads TGTGCCAGCAGGCGGACAGTTAACACCGGGGAGCTGTTTTTT.

This CDR3 reads CASLPNQEPGTSGRAGTGELFF. CDR3 coding DNA: TGTGCCAGCCTACCTAATCAAGAGCCCGGGACTAGCGGGAGGGCGGGCACCGGGGAGCTGTTTTTT. The chain employs TRBV21-1 and TRBJ2-2; the table calls TRBD2, which could not be checked here. TRBV21-1 represents a pseudogene. CDR3 length equals 22 residues.

V is TRBV7-8 and J is TRBJ2-1; 9 bases are shared with TRBD2. After removal of 2 bases from V and 4 bases from J, the junction contained 6 bases not matched to a gene. The CDR3 spans 16 residues. CDR1 SGHVS and CDR2 FQNEAQ come from the germline V gene. CDR3 in DNA: TGTGCCAGCAGCTTAATGCAGCGGGGGGAATACAATGAGCAGTTCTTC. This codes for CASSLMQRGEYNEQFF.

V is TRBV5-8 and J is TRBJ1-4, with TRBD1 as a possible D gene (5 bases). V lost 4 bases and J 5 bases, leaving 15 bases between the germline ends. Germline-derived CDR1 and CDR2 are SGHTS and YDEGEE. The CDR3 sequence is 15 residues long. The CDR3, as DNA: TGTGCCAGCAGCCCATGGGGGGGGAAGAATGAAAAACTGTTTTTT. As protein: CASSPWGGKNEKLFF.

V and J are TRBV7-9 and TRBJ1-2; weak D call: TRBD1 (5 bases). Germline V gene lookup returns CDR1 SEHNR and CDR2 FQNEAQ (reference sequence). The V gene lost 3 bases and the J gene lost 4 bases, with 12 bases spanning the gap. The CDR3 is made up of 14 amino acids. The CDR3 sequence: CASSFGRALYGYTF. CDR3 nucleotides: TGTGCCAGCAGCTTTGGCAGGGCCCTCTATGGCTACACCTTC.

V usage is TRBV18 and J usage is TRBJ1-1; perhaps TRBD1 as D (6 bases). The CDR3 runs to 15 residues. Germline values: CDR1 KGHSH, CDR2 LQKENI. The V gene lost 6 bases and the J gene lost 6 bases, with 20 bases spanning the gap. The CDR3 nucleotides are TGTGCCAGCTCGCTCCAGGGGCTAAAAGTGTCTGAAGCTTTCTTT. Translation: CASSLQGLKVSEAFF.

The V call is TRBV5-6, the J call TRBJ1-5; TRBD1 might be the D (6 bases). The CDR3 has 16 amino acids. Trimming took 0 bases from V and 3 from J, leaving 13 bases between them. Per the germline V gene, CDR1 is SGHDT and CDR2 is YYEEEE. CDR3 loop: CASSLAGGHLNQPQHF. CDR3 in DNA: TGTGCCAGCAGCTTGGCCGGGGGGCACCTCAATCAGCCCCAGCATTTT. Together with reference TRBV5-6 and TRBJ1-5, the CDR3 gives the full variable domain: DAGVTQSPTHLIKTRGQQVTLRCSPKSGHDTVSWYQQALGQGPQFIFQYYEEEERQRGNFPDRFSGHQFPNYSSELNVNALLLGDSALYLCASSLAGGHLNQPQHFGDGTRLSIL.

The V and J genes are TRBV11-3 and TRBJ2-3; 8 bases match TRBD2. Unmatched junction bases numbered 4, after V lost 1 base and J lost 4 bases. The germline CDR1 and CDR2 sequences are SGHNT and YENEEA. The CDR3 is made up of 15 amino acids. CDR3 DNA sequence: TGTGCCAGCAGCTTAGGACTGACTAGCGCAGATACGCAGTATTTT. Translated, it gives CASSLGLTSADTQYF.

The chain links TRBV7-9 to TRBJ2-7; TRBD1 matches at 7 bases. With V trimmed by 4 bases and J by 7 bases, 10 bases remained unmatched. Germline CDR1 and CDR2: SEHNR and FQNEAQ (reference sequence). The CDR3 runs to 14 residues. The CDR3 DNA reads TGTGCCAGCAGCTCCGCCGAGGGGGCACGAGAGCAGTACTTC. It yields the protein CASSSAEGAREQYF.

This chain connects TRBV14 to TRBJ2-5, with TRBD2 matching 8 bases. Germline lookup yields CDR1 SGHDN and CDR2 FVKESK. The V and J ends lost 0 bases and 1 base, in that order; junction bases with no gene match: 4. The CDR3 is made up of 16 amino acids. CDR3 region: CASSQEDRGGQETQYF. The CDR3 nucleotides read TGTGCCAGCAGCCAAGAAGACCGGGGGGGCCAAGAGACCCAGTACTTC.

The chain joins TRBV15 to TRBJ2-7, with a weak D call TRBD2 (6 bases). The CDR3 totals 14 residues. Germline loops: CDR1 LNHNV, CDR2 YYDKDF (reference sequence). Trimming took 5 bases from V and 4 from J, leaving 15 bases between them. The CDR3 DNA reads TGTGCCACCAGCTTACGGACTAAGGGATACGAGCAGTACTTC. It translates to CATSLRTKGYEQYF.

The J gene is TRBJ1-2, the V gene TRBV30; maybe TRBD1 (6 bases). The CDR3 spans 13 residues. The germline V gene has CDR1 GTSNPN and CDR2 SVGIG (reference sequence). Trimming removed 2 bases from V and 3 bases from J, with 10 bases in between. CDR3 nucleotide sequence: TGTGCCTGGAGTCCCGGACAGTACTATGGCTACACCTTC. Amino acids: CAWSPGQYYGYTF.

V gene TRBV19 combines with J gene TRBJ2-7; D not certain. The CDR3 is 14 residues long. V was trimmed by 3 bases and J by 2 bases, leaving 11 bases between them. In germline, CDR1 is LNHDA, CDR2 SQIVND (reference sequence). The CDR3 coding sequence is TGTGCCAGTAGTATTGGAGCGTCCGCCTACGAGCAGTACTTC. This encodes CASSIGASAYEQYF.

The V call is TRBV28, the J call TRBJ1-1; tentatively, D is TRBD1 (6 bases). Germline V CDR1 and CDR2: MDHEN, SYDVKM. The CDR3 totals 13 residues. V gave up 5 bases and J gave up 7 bases, with 14 bases separating them. DNA for the CDR3: TGTGCCAGCAGTGTACAGGGCCGTAGTGAAGCTTTCTTT. It yields the protein CASSVQGRSEAFF.

The V and J genes are TRBV2 and TRBJ2-3; 9 nucleotides line up with TRBD1. Germline CDR1 SNHLY, CDR2 FYNNEI. CDR3 length: 14 amino acids. V shed 9 bases, J shed 5 bases, and the junction held 9 bases outside the gene matches. In DNA form, the CDR3 reads TGTGCCAGGGCGGGACAGGGCGTTAAAGATACGCAGTATTTT. Its translation: CARAGQGVKDTQYF.

The CDR3: CASSSTGTGDEQYF. The CDR3 DNA is TGTGCCAGTAGTTCGACCGGGACAGGGGACGAGCAGTACTTC. This chain connects TRBV19 to TRBJ2-7, with 10 bases fitting TRBD1. J gave up 5 bases and V 5 bases, and 6 bases lay outside the gene matches. The CDR3 is made up of 14 amino acids. The germline V gene encodes CDR1 LNHDA and CDR2 SQIVND (reference sequence).

The J gene is TRBJ1-5, the V gene TRBV29-1, with D unclear. The CDR3 runs 12 residues. Trimming took 4 bases from V and 5 from J, leaving 9 bases between them. Looked up from germline, CDR1 is SQVTM and CDR2 is ANQGSEA. CDR3 nucleotides: TGCAGCGTTGCGGCGGGTGATCAGCCCCAGCATTTT. The encoded protein is CSVAAGDQPQHF.

V usage is TRBV5-4 and J usage is TRBJ2-7; D gene unclear. V was shortened by 2 bases and J by 5 bases, with 5 bases between the two germline ends. CDR3 size: 11 residues. In germline, CDR1 is SGHNT, CDR2 YYREEE (reference sequence). CDR3 amino acids: CASSLLNEQYF. For the CDR3, the DNA is TGTGCCAGCAGCTTATTAAACGAGCAGTACTTC.

The chain recombines TRBV19 with TRBJ1-1; TRBD1 agrees at 10 bases. The V segment lost 0 bases and the J segment 4 bases; nucleotides outside the gene matches: 5. This CDR3 has 16 amino acids. Germline CDR1 LNHDA, CDR2 SQIVND (reference sequence). CDR3 DNA: TGTGCCAGTAGTATAGACTGGAGGACAGGGGGCACTGAAGCTTTCTTT. This codes for CASSIDWRTGGTEAFF.

This rearrangement joins TRBV28 to TRBJ1-4; possibly TRBD1 for D (5 bases). V lost 5 bases to trimming and J lost 0 bases, with 10 bases between them. This CDR3 has 15 residues. Per the germline V gene, CDR1 is MDHEN and CDR2 is SYDVKM. The CDR3 loop is CASSPQGATNEKLFF. The CDR3 region has the DNA TGTGCCAGCAGTCCTCAGGGCGCAACTAATGAAAAACTGTTTTTT. The whole variable domain, filled in from reference TRBV28 and TRBJ1-4, reads DVKVTQSSRYLVKRTGEKVFLECVQDMDHENMFWYRQDPGLGLRLIYFSYDVKMKEKGDIPEGYSVSREKKERFSLILESASTNQTSMYLCASSPQGATNEKLFFGSGTQLSVL.

V usage is TRBV5-6 and J usage is TRBJ1-5; 9 nucleotides agree with TRBD1. Germline V CDR1 and CDR2: SGHDT, YYEEEE. The CDR3 is made up of 18 amino acids. Trimming cost V 3 bases and J 5 bases; bases outside gene matches: 15. The CDR3 DNA reads TGTGCCAGCAGCTCGAGAGGAACAGGGGGCGAGGGCTATCAGCCCCAGCATTTT. Its protein is CASSSRGTGGEGYQPQHF.

The chain joins TRBV9 to TRBJ1-2; TRBD1 is a possible D gene (5 bases). CDR3 length: 14 residues. V was trimmed by 0 bases and J by 5 bases, leaving 11 bases between them. Germline values: CDR1 SGDLS, CDR2 YYNGEE. CDR3 in amino acids: CASSVDPEGYGYTF. DNA of the CDR3: TGTGCCAGCAGCGTAGACCCGGAGGGGTATGGCTACACCTTC.

The chain recombines TRBV5-1 with TRBJ2-5; possibly TRBD1 for D (6 bases). This CDR3 is 17 amino acids long. V gave up 0 bases and J gave up 0 bases, with 15 bases separating them. Germline values: CDR1 SGHRS, CDR2 YFSETQ. DNA for the CDR3: TGCGCCAGCAGCTTGGCGGCAGGGACACCCTACCAAGAGACCCAGTACTTC. As protein: CASSLAAGTPYQETQYF.

This chain uses TRBV5-6 with TRBJ2-2; 9 nucleotides match TRBD1. In germline, CDR1 is SGHDT, CDR2 YYEEEE. The CDR3 extends over 18 amino acids. Losses at the gene ends were 3 bases for V and 0 bases for J; bases not matched to a gene: 9. Here the CDR3 DNA reads TGTGCCAGCAGCTCGACAGGGGGAGACGACGCGAACACCGGGGAGCTGTTTTTT. Encoded protein: CASSSTGGDDANTGELFF. The variable domain in full, with the rest retrieved from reference TRBV5-6 and TRBJ2-2, is DAGVTQSPTHLIKTRGQQVTLRCSPKSGHDTVSWYQQALGQGPQFIFQYYEEEERQRGNFPDRFSGHQFPNYSSELNVNALLLGDSALYLCASSSTGGDDANTGELFFGEGSRLTVL.